This T cell receptor beta chain was captured in a study of cytomegalovirus exposure and HLA in healthy donors. Remarks on this clone: Antigen specificity is unknown.

Study outcomes and limitations: Rare sequences made up most TCRs, while some public TCRs were found in many donors.

This PCR relied on a set of 60 Vbeta primers and 13 Jbeta primers. The data were produced by immunoSEQ multiplex PCR, yet TCRdb's version contains in-frame clones alone and is incomplete. Here the sample spans 100,000 to 150,000 clones, roughly 76% being singletons. Sequencing used PBMCs. The receptor's source is a woman between 45 and 65 years old in good health and CMV-seronegative.

CDR3 amino acids: CASSLGAGGLILYEQYF. In nucleotides, the CDR3 is TGTGCCAGCAGCTTAGGGGCGGGAGGGTTAATCCTCTACGAGCAGTACTTC. V is TRBV7-6 and J is TRBJ2-7; 9 bases match TRBD2. This CDR3 is 17 amino acids long. The V gene's germline CDR1 is SGHVS and CDR2 FNYEAQ. Trimming at V came to 1 base and at J to 3 bases, leaving 10 bases not matched to a gene. The entire variable domain, with the rest obtained from reference TRBV7-6 and TRBJ2-7, is as follows: GAGVSQSPRYKVTKRGQDVALRCDPISGHVSLYWYRQALGQGPEFLTYFNYEAQQDKSGLPNDRFSAERPEGSISTLTIQRTEQRDSAMYRCASSLGAGGLILYEQYFGPGTRLTVT.